These T cell receptor beta chains were read from a single sample in a study of T-cell memory formation after mild COVID-19. TCRdb reanalysed the 5' RACE reads using MiXCR and keeps one entry per CDR3 protein. The data show some 150,000 distinct CDR3 sequences, about 19% seen once. The sequenced sample was PBMCs or a T cell subset sorted from them (not recorded which). The source is an adult woman who had mild COVID-19 (a few samples of this study predate the infection). Cell type and time point are not known. CDR3s include the opening cysteine and the closing phenylalanine or tryptophan. The order of the fields is J gene, V gene, D gene, clone size, CDR3 DNA, CDR3 protein. A D gene is named only where the DNA matches it firmly. Where a row states a size, it is once, few, many or the class of an expanded clone; other rows omit it.

>TRBJ2-5|TRBV3-1|TRBD2|.
TGTGCCAGCATCCGGGGACTAGGAGAGACCCAGTACTTC
CASIRGLGETQYF
>TRBJ1-1|TRBV5-5|TRBD1|few
TGTGCCAGCAGCTTGGCAGGGGGGGAAACTGAAGCTTTCTTT
CASSLAGGETEAFF
>TRBJ1-5|TRBV6-1|.|.
TGTGCCAGCAATTCAGGGGCTGCCAATCAGCCCCAGCATTTT
CASNSGAANQPQHF
>TRBJ2-5|TRBV5-1|.|.
TGCGCCAGCAGCTTGGGGCGGGGGCCGGGGACAGAGACCCAGTACTTC
CASSLGRGPGTETQYF
>TRBJ2-2|TRBV5-6|.|many
TGTGCCAGCAGCCCGGACAGCACCGGGGAGCTGTTTTTT
CASSPDSTGELFF
>TRBJ1-2|TRBV5-1|.|.
TGCGCCAGCAGCTTACAAAGTAACTATGGCTACACCTTC
CASSLQSNYGYTF
>TRBJ2-3|TRBV6-6|.|few
TGTGCCAGCAGTCCTCCTTTACTGAGCACAGATACGCAGTATTTT
CASSPPLLSTDTQYF
>TRBJ2-3|TRBV11-2|TRBD2|.
TGTGCCAGCAGCTTTACCGGGACTAGCGGCCCTAGCACAGATACGCAGTATTTT
CASSFTGTSGPSTDTQYF
>TRBJ2-7|TRBV15|.|.
TGTGCCTCCATGGTCGGGGGGCCAGGGGGCGAGCAGTACTTC
CASMVGGPGGEQYF
>TRBJ2-2|TRBV7-3|.|.
TGTGCCAGCAGCTTTCAGGTCACCGGGGAGCTGTTTTTT
CASSFQVTGELFF
>TRBJ2-7|TRBV6-2/TRBV6-3|.|.
TGTGCCAGCAGAGACACAGGGTATTCGGGGGAGCAGTACTTC
CASRDTGYSGEQYF
>TRBJ2-1|TRBV20-1|.|few
TGCAGTGCTAGTCCGAGAAACCTACAATTTGAGCAGTTCTTC
CSASPRNLQFEQFF
>TRBJ2-6|TRBV9|.|.
TGTGCCAGCAGCAGGGCCTCTGGGGCCAACGTCCTGACTTTC
CASSRASGANVLTF
>TRBJ2-4|TRBV15|.|many
TGTGCCACCAGCCCATTCGGGAGTATAGCCAAAAACATTCAGTACTTC
CATSPFGSIAKNIQYF
>TRBJ2-3|TRBV5-6|.|.
TGTGCCAGCAGCTTGGGGGGGCCACGCACAGATACGCAGTATTTT
CASSLGGPRTDTQYF
>TRBJ1-5|TRBV5-1|.|few
TGCGCCAGCAGCCTAAGTGACCCGACGGGTCAGCCCCAGCATTTT
CASSLSDPTGQPQHF
>TRBJ2-5|TRBV4-3|.|few
TGCGCCAGCAGTAGACAACTAGCTGAGACCCAGTACTTC
CASSRQLAETQYF